This T cell receptor beta chain was sequenced during a study of blood T cells in healthy people across ages. Study findings and constraints: Fewer expanded clones and more diversity marked long-lived versus aged donors.

In the case of this clonotype: What it binds is not known.

A J-beta primer mix and a sample-barcoded 5' primer were used in a second PCR of roughly 7 to 12 cycles. Each CDR3 protein gets one entry after TCRdb re-called the 5' RACE reads with MiXCR. The table includes around 580,000 distinct CDR3 sequences, roughly 43% detected once. The sequence was collected from a man older than 75 in good health. The sample comprised blood.

The CDR3 nucleotides are TGTGCCAGCAGTCAGACGCGAGGGAGCGGGGCGAACAATGAGCAGTTCTTC. Translated: CASSQTRGSGANNEQFF. The chain combines TRBV4-2 with TRBJ2-1, with 7 nucleotides matching TRBD2. V lost 6 bases, J lost 5 bases, and 16 bases stayed unmatched. This CDR3 is 17 amino acids long. Germline CDR1 is LGHNA and CDR2 is YNFKEQ.